This T cell receptor (beta chain) was captured in a study of CD8+ T cells in alopecia areata. CDR3 length equals 12 residues. V lost 7 bases, J lost 3 bases, and 5 bases stayed unmatched. The germline gives CDR1 SQVTM, CDR2 ANQGSEA. Note on this clone: What it binds is not known.

Extracted RNA was reverse transcribed, and the resulting cDNA served as sequencing template. The method was immunoSEQ multiplex PCR; TCRdb's version includes in-frame clones alone and lacks a portion of them. Altogether 80,000 to 100,000 clones are present, less than 50% being singletons, with the ten largest covering approximately 0.79%. Those with alopecia areata gave lesional scalp punch biopsies and peripheral blood. Sorting of PBMCs yielded the CD4+ and CD8+ T cells. Points from the study as a whole: Greater clonality was observed in lesional scalp samples, especially alopecia totalis/universalis, versus normal scalp. Against the mouse data, patients shared TCRs less clearly, possibly for HLA reasons.

The chain is built from TRBV29-1 and TRBJ2-5; TRBD1 aligns across 7 bases. The receptor's source is a human donor with alopecia areata. Sequencing was done on a sample of CD4+ T cells sorted from blood. CDR3 coding DNA: TGCAGCGGGGGGACAGTGAAAGAGACCCAGTACTTC. Translating it yields CSGGTVKETQYF.